One sample yielded the 19 T cell receptor beta chains listed below, sequenced in a study of T cells in Graves' hyperthyroidism and ophthalmopathy. What was amplified from RNA transcripts were TCR beta CDR3 regions. HTBI primers drove first-round RT-PCR of the TCR CDR3. TCRdb redid the calling of the multiplex PCR reads with MiXCR, one entry per CDR3 protein. The data hold approximately 420,000 distinct CDR3 sequences, with under 15% observed a single time. Sequenced: blood. These receptors came from a woman aged 30 to 39 with Graves' hyperthyroidism.

This clonotype was detected only once. This sequence may be a read error, since a much larger clone differs from it by one base. This chain links TRBV24-1 with TRBJ2-5; D possibly corresponds to TRBD1 (5 bases). The V and J ends lost 3 bases and 4 bases respectively, with 14 bases between them. This CDR3 contains 15 residues. CDR1 KGHDR and CDR2 SFDVKD come from the germline V gene. Here the CDR3 reads CATSDPRTPGETQYF. CDR3 nucleotides: TGTGCCACCAGTGATCCCAGGACACCGGGAGAGACCCAGTACTTC.

V is TRBV5-1 and J is TRBJ1-1; TRBD1 is a possible D gene (6 bases). This CDR3 is 12 amino acids long. Germline V gene sequence: CDR1 SGHRS, CDR2 YFSETQ. Trimming shortened V by 4 bases and J by 7 bases, and 11 bases separated the two germline ends. The CDR3 DNA sequence: TGCGCCAGCAGCCCGGACAGACTTGAAGCTTTCTTT. It is translated as CASSPDRLEAFF.

This rearrangement joins TRBV27 to TRBJ1-5; D gene ambiguous. V lost 1 base and J 1 base, leaving 8 bases between the germline ends. This CDR3 has 15 residues. Germline values: CDR1 MNHEY, CDR2 SMNVEV (reference sequence). CDR3 nucleotide sequence: TGTGCCAGCAGTTTATTTACGGACAGCAATCAGCCCCAGCATTTT. Amino acid sequence: CASSLFTDSNQPQHF.

In its sample, this clonotype was seen many times. The V and J genes are TRBV6-1 and TRBJ1-5; TRBD1 might be the D (6 bases). The CDR3 covers 15 residues. Per the germline V gene, CDR1 is MNHNS and CDR2 is SASEGT. The germline V and J ends were trimmed by 2 bases and 4 bases, with 12 bases remaining between them. Here the CDR3 reads CASSERPTGNQPQHF. The CDR3 bases are TGTGCCAGCAGTGAAAGGCCCACAGGGAATCAGCCCCAGCATTTT.

The chain is built from TRBV4-1 and TRBJ1-5, with D maybe TRBD1 (5 bases). The V and J ends lost 2 bases and 7 bases respectively, with 12 bases between them. CDR3 length equals 14 residues. Germline CDR1 and CDR2: MGHRA and YSYEKL. Written as DNA, the CDR3 is TGCGCCAGCAGCCAACCCGGGACTGGGCAGCCCCAGCATTTT. It encodes CASSQPGTGQPQHF.

This clonotype was recorded a few times. The chain is built from TRBV15 and TRBJ2-7; D not certain. V shed 5 bases and J shed 0 bases, with 14 bases lying between them. CDR1 is LNHNV and CDR2 is YYDKDF in the germline V gene (reference sequence). The CDR3 spans 15 residues. Written as DNA, the CDR3 is TGTGCCACCAGCCGTAACCCAGGACCCTCCTACGAGCAGTACTTC. As protein: CATSRNPGPSYEQYF.

This clonotype was counted many times. This chain joins TRBV6-1 and TRBJ2-2; 7 positions agree with TRBD2. Germline loops: CDR1 MNHNS, CDR2 SASEGT. The CDR3 has 16 amino acids. After removal of 6 bases from V and 0 bases from J, the junction contained 7 bases not matched to a gene. This CDR3 reads CASRTLSGANTGELFF. The CDR3 nucleotides read TGTGCCAGCAGGACACTCAGCGGGGCGAACACCGGGGAGCTGTTTTTT.

The chain joins TRBV11-3 to TRBJ2-5, with 8 nucleotides matching TRBD2. The CDR3 is 16 residues long. V shed 4 bases and J 5 bases; nucleotides not matched to a gene: 12. Germline CDR1 is SGHNT and CDR2 is YENEEA. CDR3 protein: CASSSGPSGSWETQYF. The CDR3 DNA follows: TGTGCCAGCAGCTCCGGGCCCAGCGGGAGTTGGGAGACCCAGTACTTC.

This clonotype was counted only a few times. This chain's CDR3 is CASSYGTGGRPQHF. The CDR3 nucleotides read TGTGCCAGCAGTTACGGGACAGGGGGCCGGCCCCAGCATTTT. The chain employs TRBV6-5 and TRBJ1-5; TRBD1 matches 12 bases. The trim removed 2 bases at V and 9 bases at J, leaving 2 bases unmatched. The CDR3 is 14 amino acids. Germline assignment: CDR1 MNHEY and CDR2 SVGAGI.

The table lists this clonotype with many counts. The rearrangement uses TRBV5-1 and TRBJ2-7; 8 bases map to TRBD2. This CDR3 is built from 14 residues. V trimming: 2 bases; J trimming: 3 bases; junction bases outside the gene matches: 4. The V gene's germline CDR1 is SGHRS and CDR2 YFSETQ. For the CDR3, the DNA is TGCGCCAGCAGCTTTAGCGGGATCAACTACGAGCAGTACTTC. It translates to CASSFSGINYEQYF.

This clonotype was detected ten times or more. The V call is TRBV28, the J call TRBJ2-1; 8 nucleotides agree with TRBD2. Germline loops: CDR1 MDHEN, CDR2 SYDVKM. V lost 3 bases and J lost 7; bases outside the gene matches: 8. The CDR3 loop spans 15 amino acids. The DNA of the CDR3 is TGTGCCAGCAGTTTCGGTCTTTCGGGGGGGAATGAGCAGTTCTTC. Its protein product is CASSFGLSGGNEQFF.

V usage is TRBV3-1 and J usage is TRBJ2-6; TRBD1 aligns across 10 bases. The CDR3 spans 18 residues. Trimming removed 4 bases from V and 0 bases from J; junction bases left unmatched: 6. Germline V CDR1 and CDR2: LGHDT, YNNKEL (reference sequence). In nucleotides, the CDR3 is TGTGCCAGCAGCCCCCGGGACAGGGGCCTCTCTGGGGCCAACGTCCTGACTTTC. Its protein product is CASSPRDRGLSGANVLTF.

This clonotype was counted only a few times. The V gene is TRBV5-1, the J gene TRBJ1-2, with D maybe TRBD1 (5 bases). This CDR3 region has 14 residues. Trimming removed 0 bases from V and 8 bases from J, with 14 bases in between. CDR1 and CDR2 from the germline V gene are SGHRS and YFSETQ. CDR3 bases: TGCGCCAGCAGCTTGGCCGCAGGGTCTGGCGGCTACACCTTC. It translates to CASSLAAGSGGYTF.

The chain uses TRBV29-1 and TRBJ1-5, with D tentatively TRBD1 (6 bases). Germline V CDR1 and CDR2: SQVTM, ANQGSEA. The CDR3 runs to 13 residues. The ends were cut back, 6 bases at V and 0 bases at J, with 9 bases in the middle. CDR3 coding DNA: TGCAGCGTCGGACAGACTAGCAATCAGCCCCAGCATTTT. Its translation: CSVGQTSNQPQHF.

The chain employs TRBV30 and TRBJ2-7, with TRBD2 identical over 10 bases. Germline V CDR1 and CDR2: GTSNPN, SVGIG (reference sequence). Losses at the gene ends were 2 bases for V and 9 bases for J; bases not matched to a gene: 16. The CDR3 runs to 16 residues. In DNA, the CDR3 is TGTGCCTGGAGTACGCAGCAGAAGCGGGAGGGCCTTAGGCAGTACTTC. The encoded protein is CAWSTQQKREGLRQYF.

This clonotype was detected ten times or more. The chain links TRBV7-9 to TRBJ2-5; no definite D call. Germline lookup yields CDR1 SEHNR and CDR2 FQNEAQ (reference sequence). The CDR3 runs 16 residues. Deletions cut 5 bases from V and 1 base from J, with 17 bases between. The CDR3 loop reads CASSPRQALVQETQYF. CDR3 DNA: TGTGCCAGCAGCCCTCGCCAGGCGCTGGTCCAAGAGACCCAGTACTTC.

In its sample, this clonotype was seen many times. The chain combines TRBV3-1 with TRBJ2-7; D might be TRBD2 (5 bases). Germline CDR1 and CDR2: LGHDT and YNNKEL (reference sequence). Trimming took off 4 bases at V and 2 bases at J, with 15 bases between the two ends. This CDR3 has 15 residues. CDR3 amino acids: CASSPPGGSAYEQYF. In nucleotides, the CDR3 is TGTGCCAGCAGCCCACCCGGCGGGTCCGCCTACGAGCAGTACTTC.

As regards this clonotype: This clone may be a read error of a much larger clone one base away. A read error is likely, as this CDR3 ends without the conserved phenylalanine or tryptophan. The chain has TRBV18 and TRBJ2-1; 8 bases fit TRBD1. Germline CDR1 and CDR2: KGHSH and LQKENI. V gave up 6 bases and J gave up 7 bases; unmatched junction bases: 8. The CDR3 is 14 amino acids. CDR3 protein: CASSSGTGGNEQFL. The CDR3 DNA reads as TGTGCCAGCTCGTCCGGGACAGGTGGGAATGAGCAGTTCCTC.

DNA for the CDR3: TGCGCCAGCAGCTTGGCGGGACGGGGGAACGGCGAGCAGTTCTTC. Translation: CASSLAGRGNGEQFF. The rearrangement uses TRBV5-1 and TRBJ2-1; D perhaps matches TRBD2 (6 bases). Trimming cost V 0 bases and J 10 bases, with 17 bases left between them. This CDR3 is 15 amino acids long. The germline gives CDR1 SGHRS, CDR2 YFSETQ.